This TCR beta chain emerged from a study of T cells in localized non-small cell lung cancer. CDR3 length equals 15 residues. The V and J ends lost 4 bases and 3 bases, in that order; junction bases with no gene match: 5. The germline V gene has CDR1 SGHAT and CDR2 FQNNGV. Assay: immunoSEQ multiplex PCR; the TCRdb copy retains only in-frame clones and omits some. The sample lists around 64,000 clones, around 90% seen once, with 22% in the top ten. Sequenced here: peripheral blood, sampled before any cancer treatment. This TCR derives from a man aged 40 to 69 with stage I squamous cell lung carcinoma. V usage is TRBV11-2 and J usage is TRBJ2-1; 8 bases align to TRBD2. CDR3 coding DNA: TGTGCCAGCAGCTCGTCACTAGCGGACTACAATGAGCAGTTCTTC. It yields the protein CASSSSLADYNEQFF.